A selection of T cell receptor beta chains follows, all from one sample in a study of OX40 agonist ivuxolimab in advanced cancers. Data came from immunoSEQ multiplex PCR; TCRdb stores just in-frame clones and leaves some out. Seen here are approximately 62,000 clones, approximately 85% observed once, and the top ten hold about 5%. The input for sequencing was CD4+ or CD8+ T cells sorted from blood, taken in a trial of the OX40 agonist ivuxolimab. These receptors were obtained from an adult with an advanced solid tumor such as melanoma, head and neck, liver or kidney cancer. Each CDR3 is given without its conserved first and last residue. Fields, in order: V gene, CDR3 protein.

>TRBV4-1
ASSQFYRAGNEQF
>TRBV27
ASSFRHRERAF
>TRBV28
ASTLGGFSLEAF
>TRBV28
ASSFTGSGSYEQY
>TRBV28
ASSLLPGQGSPPLH
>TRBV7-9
ASSLAVTGPGRGKLF
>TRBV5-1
ASSIGQGARETQY
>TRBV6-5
ASSYSTPKEGYT
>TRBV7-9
ASSVTGLSGANVLT
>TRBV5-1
ASSLDLGVRQF
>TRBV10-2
ASTAAGRGTYEQY
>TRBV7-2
ASSLRALPEQF
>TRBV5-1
ASSTGGERYEQY
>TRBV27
ATSSGTAYNEQF
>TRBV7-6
ASSLAQRDSPLH
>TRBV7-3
ASSLVNQETQY
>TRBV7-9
ASSPGTSGSGAETQY
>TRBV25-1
ASMGNRGQGVYGYT
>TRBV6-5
ASSPPRNYEQY
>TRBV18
ASSRGEGTEAF
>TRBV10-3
AISYQGEGSGANVLT
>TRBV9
ASSDPTGELF
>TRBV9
ASSVEPLSSYEQY
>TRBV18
ASSPLVVTGSYEQY
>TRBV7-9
ASSLAKGAGNTIY
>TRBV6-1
ASSEVQGGGYT